This entry describes one T cell receptor beta chain. Its antigen is currently unknown. The sample comes from a study of monozygotic twins with inflammatory bowel disease. Broader study findings: Twins with IBD had fewer clonotypes in common with others than healthy twins, particularly during disease activity.

TCRdb re-called the 5' RACE reads and catalogs CDR3 proteins one per entry, DNA excluded. This repertoire includes a few hundred thousand distinct CDR3 sequences. Per germline, CDR1 MNHEY and CDR2 SMNVEV (reference sequence). The CDR3 runs to 16 residues. The receptor comes from a human donor with ulcerative colitis or Crohn's disease, or a healthy co-twin of an affected twin (not recorded which). The chain uses TRBV27 and TRBJ1-5; TCRdb's D call of TRBD1 is untestable without DNA. Material: blood. CDR3 amino acids: CASMTGSSWGNQPQHF.